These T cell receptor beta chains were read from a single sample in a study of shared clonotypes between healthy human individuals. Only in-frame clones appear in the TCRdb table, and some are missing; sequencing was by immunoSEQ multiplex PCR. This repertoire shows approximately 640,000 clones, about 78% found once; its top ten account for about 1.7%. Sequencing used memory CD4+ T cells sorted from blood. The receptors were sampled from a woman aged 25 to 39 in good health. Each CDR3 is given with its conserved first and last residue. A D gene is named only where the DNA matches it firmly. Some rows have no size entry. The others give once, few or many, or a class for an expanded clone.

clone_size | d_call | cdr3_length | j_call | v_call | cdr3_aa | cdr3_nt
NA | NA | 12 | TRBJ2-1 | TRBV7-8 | CASSPSVNEQFF | TGTGCCAGCAGCCCTAGTGTCAATGAGCAGTTCTTC
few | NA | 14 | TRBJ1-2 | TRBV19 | CASSIRRENYGYTF | TGTGCCAGTAGTATAAGGCGGGAGAACTATGGCTACACCTTC
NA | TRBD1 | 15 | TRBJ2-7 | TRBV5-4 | CASSLPGTETYEQYF | TGTGCCAGCAGCTTACCCGGGACAGAGACCTACGAGCAGTACTTC
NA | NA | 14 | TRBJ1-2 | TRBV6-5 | CASTTLGGRDGYTF | TGTGCCAGCACCACCCTCGGGGGGCGAGATGGCTACACCTTC
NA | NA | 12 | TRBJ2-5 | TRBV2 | CASTERRETQYF | TGTGCCAGCACTGAGCGTAGGGAGACCCAGTACTTC
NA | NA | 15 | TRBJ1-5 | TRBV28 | CASSLPGTTNQPQHF | TGTGCCAGCAGTTTACCCGGGACGACCAATCAGCCCCAGCATTTT
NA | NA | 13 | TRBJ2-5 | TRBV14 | CASSQGLTQEQYF | TGTGCCAGCAGCCAAGGCCTGACCCAGGAGCAGTACTTC
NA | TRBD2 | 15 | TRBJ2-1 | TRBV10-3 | CAIRSRTGGNNEQFF | TGTGCCATCAGGAGTAGGACGGGAGGGAACAATGAGCAGTTCTTC
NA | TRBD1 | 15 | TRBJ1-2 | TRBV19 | CASSIVDRRGYGYTF | TGTGCCAGTAGTATAGTGGACAGGCGAGGCTATGGCTACACCTTC
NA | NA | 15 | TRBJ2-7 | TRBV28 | CASSASGGWIYEQYF | TGTGCCAGCAGTGCCTCAGGGGGGTGGATCTACGAGCAGTACTTC
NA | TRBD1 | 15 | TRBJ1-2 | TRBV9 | CASSQGQPPHYGYTF | TGTGCCAGCAGCCAGGGACAGCCGCCCCACTATGGCTACACCTTC
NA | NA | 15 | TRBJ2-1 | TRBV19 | CASSNRDSSYNEQFF | TGTGCCAGTAGTAATAGGGACTCCTCCTACAATGAGCAGTTCTTC
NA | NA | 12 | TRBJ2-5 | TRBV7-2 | CASSQSQETQYF | TGTGCCAGCAGCCAATCCCAAGAGACCCAGTACTTC
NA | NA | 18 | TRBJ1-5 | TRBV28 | CASSLGRRGALGNQPQHF | TGTGCCAGCAGTTTGGGTCGGCGGGGGGCGCTTGGCAATCAGCCCCAGCATTTT
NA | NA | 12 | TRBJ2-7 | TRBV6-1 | CASSDRSYEQYF | TGTGCCAGCAGTGACAGGTCCTACGAGCAGTACTTC
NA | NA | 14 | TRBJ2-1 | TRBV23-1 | CASSPPYQGDEQFF | TGCGCCAGCAGTCCACCTTATCAGGGTGATGAGCAGTTCTTC
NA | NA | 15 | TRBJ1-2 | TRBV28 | CASSLSGFANYGYTF | TGTGCCAGCAGTTTATCTGGGTTCGCTAACTATGGCTACACCTTC
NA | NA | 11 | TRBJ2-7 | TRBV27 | CASSFSGEQYF | TGTGCCAGCAGTTTCTCGGGAGAGCAGTACTTC
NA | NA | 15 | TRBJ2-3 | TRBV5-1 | CASSLESDFTDTQYF | TGCGCCAGCAGCTTGGAGAGCGACTTTACAGATACGCAGTATTTT
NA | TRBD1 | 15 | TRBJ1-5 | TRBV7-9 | CASSLLGQSDEPQHF | TGTGCCAGCAGCTTGTTGGGACAGTCGGATGAGCCCCAGCATTTT
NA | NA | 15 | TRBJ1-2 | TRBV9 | CASSVVGHGLYGYTF | TGTGCCAGCAGCGTAGTTGGGCACGGACTTTATGGCTACACCTTC
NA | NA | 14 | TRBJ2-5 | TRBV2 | CASKEGGGAETQYF | TGTGCCAGCAAAGAGGGGGGCGGTGCAGAGACCCAGTACTTC
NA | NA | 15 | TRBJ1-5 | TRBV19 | CASSQTTGADQPQHF | TGTGCCAGTAGTCAAACGACAGGAGCCGATCAGCCCCAGCATTTT
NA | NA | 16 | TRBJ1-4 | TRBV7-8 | CASSLLSGWANEKLFF | TGTGCCAGCAGCTTATTGTCGGGATGGGCTAATGAAAAACTGTTTTTT
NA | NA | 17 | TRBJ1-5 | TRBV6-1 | CASSEITGIQTDQPQHF | TGTGCCAGCAGTGAAATCACCGGGATCCAAACGGACCAGCCCCAGCATTTT
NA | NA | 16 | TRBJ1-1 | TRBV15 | CATSRETGLRNTEAFF | TGTGCCACCAGCAGAGAAACGGGGTTGAGGAACACTGAAGCTTTCTTT
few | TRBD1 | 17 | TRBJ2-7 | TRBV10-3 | CAISDYLLGQKSYEQYF | TGTGCCATCAGCGACTATTTATTGGGACAGAAATCCTACGAGCAGTACTTC
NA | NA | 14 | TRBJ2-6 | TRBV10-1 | CASSDGSGANVLTF | TGCGCCAGCAGTGACGGCTCTGGGGCCAACGTCCTGACTTTC
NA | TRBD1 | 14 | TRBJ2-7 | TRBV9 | CASSRGQDSYEQYF | TGTGCCAGCAGCCGAGGACAGGACTCCTACGAGCAGTACTTC
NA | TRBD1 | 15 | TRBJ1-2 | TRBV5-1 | CASSSGQPSNYGYTF | TGCGCCAGCAGCTCGGGACAGCCTTCTAACTATGGCTACACCTTC
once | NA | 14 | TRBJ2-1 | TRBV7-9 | CASSDHSSYNEQFF | TGTGCCAGCAGCGACCACTCCTCCTACAATGAGCAGTTCTTC
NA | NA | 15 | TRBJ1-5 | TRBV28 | CASSPDDRPNQPQHF | TGTGCCAGCAGTCCAGACGACAGACCCAATCAGCCCCAGCATTTT
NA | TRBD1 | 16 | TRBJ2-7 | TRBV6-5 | CASSYWGTGGNYEQYF | TGTGCCAGCAGTTACTGGGGGACAGGGGGCAACTACGAGCAGTACTTC
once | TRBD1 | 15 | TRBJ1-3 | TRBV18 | CASSAQTGTGNTIYF | TGTGCCAGCTCAGCTCAGACAGGGACTGGAAACACCATATATTTT
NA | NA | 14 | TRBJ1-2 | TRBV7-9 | CASSLSQVGSGGTF | TGTGCCAGCAGCTTATCTCAAGTAGGGTCGGGAGGCACCTTC
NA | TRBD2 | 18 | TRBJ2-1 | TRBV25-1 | CASSETPFLLAGVNEQFF | TGTGCCAGCAGTGAAACTCCGTTTCTACTAGCGGGAGTGAATGAGCAGTTCTTC
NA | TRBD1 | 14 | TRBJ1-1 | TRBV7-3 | CASSLGQGNTEAFF | TGTGCCAGCAGCCTCGGACAGGGGAACACTGAAGCTTTCTTT
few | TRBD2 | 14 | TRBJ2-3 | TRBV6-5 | CASSVAGSTDTQYF | TGTGCCAGCAGTGTAGCGGGGAGCACAGATACGCAGTATTTT
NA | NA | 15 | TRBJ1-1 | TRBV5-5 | CASSGTGSGNTEAFF | TGTGCCAGCAGCGGTACAGGGAGCGGGAACACTGAAGCTTTCTTT
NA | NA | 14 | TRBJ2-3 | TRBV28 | CASYLLGSTDTQYF | TGTGCCAGCTACCTTTTGGGGAGCACAGATACGCAGTATTTT
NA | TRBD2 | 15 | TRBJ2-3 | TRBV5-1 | CASSFPTSGTDTQYF | TGCGCCAGCAGCTTCCCGACTAGCGGCACAGATACGCAGTATTTT
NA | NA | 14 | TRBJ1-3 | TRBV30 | CAWGQGIAGNTIYF | TGTGCCTGGGGGCAGGGGATCGCTGGAAACACCATATATTTT
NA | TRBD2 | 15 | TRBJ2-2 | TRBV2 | CASSRRETVTGELFF | TGTGCCAGCAGTCGGCGGGAGACGGTTACCGGGGAGCTGTTTTTT
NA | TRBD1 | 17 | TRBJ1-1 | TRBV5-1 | CASSLRTGVTMNTEAFF | TGCGCCAGCAGTTTACGGACAGGGGTCACCATGAACACTGAAGCTTTCTTT
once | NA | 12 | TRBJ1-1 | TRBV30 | CAWSPGWTEAFF | TGTGCCTGGAGTCCAGGGTGGACTGAAGCTTTCTTT
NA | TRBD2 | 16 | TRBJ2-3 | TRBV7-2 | CASSPGTSGSTDTQYF | TGTGCCAGCAGCCCCGGGACTAGCGGGAGTACAGATACGCAGTATTTT
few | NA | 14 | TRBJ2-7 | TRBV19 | CASSIGPSSYEQYF | TGTGCCAGTAGTATTGGCCCGTCCTCCTACGAGCAGTACTTC
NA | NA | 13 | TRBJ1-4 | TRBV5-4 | CASSFSGNEKLFF | TGTGCCAGCAGCTTCTCTGGTAACGAAAAACTGTTTTTT
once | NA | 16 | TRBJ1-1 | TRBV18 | CASSPRRGDGNTEAFF | TGTGCCAGCTCACCAAGGCGAGGGGACGGAAACACTGAAGCTTTCTTT
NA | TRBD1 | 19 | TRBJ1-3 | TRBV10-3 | CAISESERQGSFSGNTIYF | TGTGCCATCAGTGAGTCGGAGAGACAGGGAAGTTTCTCTGGAAACACCATATATTTT
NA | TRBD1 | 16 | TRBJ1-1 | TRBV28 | CASSLPFGTGVTEAFF | TGTGCCAGCAGTTTACCCTTCGGGACAGGGGTCACTGAAGCTTTCTTT
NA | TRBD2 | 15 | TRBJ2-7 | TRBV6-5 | CASRIPGTSGHEQYF | TGTGCCAGCAGAATCCCCGGGACTAGCGGGCACGAGCAGTACTTC
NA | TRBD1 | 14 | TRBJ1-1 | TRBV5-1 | CASSPGTERIEAFF | TGCGCCAGCAGCCCTGGGACAGAACGAATAGAAGCTTTCTTT
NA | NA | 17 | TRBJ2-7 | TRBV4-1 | CASSHPRGSRDSYEQYF | TGCGCCAGCAGCCACCCAAGGGGGAGCCGCGACTCCTACGAGCAGTACTTC
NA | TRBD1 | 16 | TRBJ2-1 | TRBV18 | CASSPQTGVTYNEQFF | TGTGCCAGCTCACCTCAGACAGGGGTGACTTACAATGAGCAGTTCTTC
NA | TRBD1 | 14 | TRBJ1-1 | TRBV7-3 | CASSLSGQNSIAFF | TGTGCCAGCAGCTTGTCGGGACAGAATAGTATAGCTTTCTTT
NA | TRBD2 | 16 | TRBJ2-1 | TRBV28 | CASSSPSGSAYNEQFF | TGTGCCAGCAGTTCCCCGAGCGGGAGCGCCTACAATGAGCAGTTCTTC
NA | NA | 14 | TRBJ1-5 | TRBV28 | CASSFGQHQGPQHF | TGTGCCAGCAGTTTCGGGCAACACCAGGGGCCCCAGCATTTT